Listed below are T cell receptor beta chains from one sample, sequenced in a study of T cells after yellow fever vaccination. TCRdb recomputed calls from the 5' RACE reads with MiXCR, one row per CDR3 protein. Among hundreds of thousands of distinct CDR3 sequences, around an eighth were seen once, and the ten largest hold around an eighth. The material sequenced was PBMCs, taken on the day of the yellow fever booster vaccination. The receptors were gathered from a man under 40 who received the YFV17D yellow fever vaccine. Both conserved end residues are part of each CDR3. A D gene is named only where the DNA matches it firmly. Size values are once, few and many counts, or a class for expanded clones, and some rows have none.

J gene: TRBJ2-7; clone size: .; V gene: TRBV3-1; D gene: TRBD2; CDR3 DNA: TGTGCCAGCAGCACTAGCGGGAGGCCCTCCTACGAGCAGTACTTC; CDR3 protein: CASSTSGRPSYEQYF
J gene: TRBJ2-1; clone size: .; V gene: TRBV6-5; D gene: TRBD1; CDR3 DNA: TGTGCCAGCAGTTACTCGGACAGGGCCTTCTCCTACAATGAGCAGTTCTTC; CDR3 protein: CASSYSDRAFSYNEQFF
J gene: TRBJ2-3; clone size: few; V gene: TRBV6-5; D gene: .; CDR3 DNA: TGTGCCAGCAGTACTAGGACTGGAAAAAGGACAGATACGCAGTATTTT; CDR3 protein: CASSTRTGKRTDTQYF
J gene: TRBJ2-2; clone size: .; V gene: TRBV12-3/TRBV12-4; D gene: .; CDR3 DNA: TGTGCCAGCAGTATATCAGGGGCCGGGGAGCTGTTTTTT; CDR3 protein: CASSISGAGELFF
J gene: TRBJ2-4; clone size: few; V gene: TRBV5-1; D gene: .; CDR3 DNA: TGCGCCAGCAGCATTGGACCCGGAGGAGCCAAAAACATTCAGTACTTC; CDR3 protein: CASSIGPGGAKNIQYF
J gene: TRBJ2-7; clone size: .; V gene: TRBV20-1; D gene: TRBD2; CDR3 DNA: TGCAGTGCTAGCCCTAGTAGCGGGAGAGGTTACGAGCAGTACTTC; CDR3 protein: CSASPSSGRGYEQYF
J gene: TRBJ2-1; clone size: .; V gene: TRBV5-1; D gene: .; CDR3 DNA: TGCGCCAGCAGTTTGCAGGCGAGCTCCTACAATGAGCAGTTCTTC; CDR3 protein: CASSLQASSYNEQFF
J gene: TRBJ2-7; clone size: once; V gene: TRBV29-1; D gene: .; CDR3 DNA: TGCAGCGTTGATCTCAGGGGCTCCTACGAGCAGTACTTC; CDR3 protein: CSVDLRGSYEQYF
J gene: TRBJ1-1; clone size: few; V gene: TRBV20-1; D gene: .; CDR3 DNA: TGCAGTGCTAGAGCCACTACAGGGTTGGTTTACACTGAAGCTTTCTTT; CDR3 protein: CSARATTGLVYTEAFF
J gene: TRBJ2-6; clone size: few; V gene: TRBV12-3/TRBV12-4; D gene: .; CDR3 DNA: TGTGCCAGCACCCGATCCTCTGGGGCCAACGTCCTGACTTTC; CDR3 protein: CASTRSSGANVLTF
J gene: TRBJ1-1; clone size: few; V gene: TRBV6-5; D gene: .; CDR3 DNA: TGTGCCAGCAGTTTTTCATCCTTTGGGGGGGCAATGAACACTGAAGCTTTCTTT; CDR3 protein: CASSFSSFGGAMNTEAFF
J gene: TRBJ2-7; clone size: few; V gene: TRBV7-2; D gene: .; CDR3 DNA: TGTGCCAGCAGCTTATCACTCGGGGTCTACGAGCAGTACTTC; CDR3 protein: CASSLSLGVYEQYF
J gene: TRBJ2-3; clone size: few; V gene: TRBV12-3/TRBV12-4; D gene: .; CDR3 DNA: TGTGCCAGCAGTACCCGGGACACCAGCACAGATACGCAGTATTTT; CDR3 protein: CASSTRDTSTDTQYF
J gene: TRBJ1-2; clone size: .; V gene: TRBV25-1; D gene: .; CDR3 DNA: TGTGCCACCGAGGCCTCCACAGGATTCTATGGCTACACCTTC; CDR3 protein: CATEASTGFYGYTF
J gene: TRBJ2-7; clone size: .; V gene: TRBV12-3/TRBV12-4; D gene: .; CDR3 DNA: TGTGCCAGCAGTTTGCACAGCTTATACGAGCAGTACTTC; CDR3 protein: CASSLHSLYEQYF
J gene: TRBJ2-6; clone size: .; V gene: TRBV12-3/TRBV12-4; D gene: .; CDR3 DNA: TGTGCCAGCAGTTTAATCTCCTCTGGGGCCAACGTCCTGACTTTC; CDR3 protein: CASSLISSGANVLTF
J gene: TRBJ2-1; clone size: few; V gene: TRBV30; D gene: .; CDR3 DNA: TGTGCCTGGAGTGTAGGACGCAGTGGGCGGGTCTACAATGAGCAGTTCTTC; CDR3 protein: CAWSVGRSGRVYNEQFF
J gene: TRBJ2-2; clone size: few; V gene: TRBV6-2/TRBV6-3; D gene: .; CDR3 DNA: TGTGCCAGCAGTTACTATTCCGGGGAGCTGTTTTTT; CDR3 protein: CASSYYSGELFF
J gene: TRBJ1-2; clone size: .; V gene: TRBV11-2; D gene: TRBD1; CDR3 DNA: TGTGCCAGCAGCTTAGAGTTCGGACAGGGGAGTAGGGGCTACACCTTC; CDR3 protein: CASSLEFGQGSRGYTF
J gene: TRBJ1-6; clone size: few; V gene: TRBV7-2; D gene: .; CDR3 DNA: TGTGCCAGCAGCTTCCTAGGACCCAACTCACCCCTCCACTTT; CDR3 protein: CASSFLGPNSPLHF
J gene: TRBJ2-7; clone size: few; V gene: TRBV4-3; D gene: .; CDR3 DNA: TGCGCCAGCAGCCAAGGGGGTGCCCCCTACTACGAGCAGTACTTC; CDR3 protein: CASSQGGAPYYEQYF
J gene: TRBJ2-6; clone size: .; V gene: TRBV5-5; D gene: TRBD1; CDR3 DNA: TGTGCCAGCAGCTTTACAGGGGCTGGGGCCAACGTCCTGACTTTC; CDR3 protein: CASSFTGAGANVLTF
J gene: TRBJ2-1; clone size: .; V gene: TRBV7-3; D gene: .; CDR3 DNA: TGTGCCAGCAGCGAACAGGGAGGGCCCAATGAGCAGTTCTTC; CDR3 protein: CASSEQGGPNEQFF
J gene: TRBJ2-7; clone size: few; V gene: TRBV20-1; D gene: .; CDR3 DNA: TGCAGTGCTGAAGTAAGGGACGAGCAGTACTTC; CDR3 protein: CSAEVRDEQYF
J gene: TRBJ2-1; clone size: few; V gene: TRBV29-1; D gene: TRBD2; CDR3 DNA: TGCAGCGGGGCGAACCCGGGGGGGAATGAGCAGTTCTTC; CDR3 protein: CSGANPGGNEQFF
J gene: TRBJ2-2; clone size: .; V gene: TRBV11-2; D gene: TRBD1; CDR3 DNA: TGTGCCAGCAGCTCCCAACAGGGGTCCGGGGAGCTGTTTTTT; CDR3 protein: CASSSQQGSGELFF
J gene: TRBJ2-7; clone size: .; V gene: TRBV20-1; D gene: .; CDR3 DNA: TGCAGTGCTAGAGTTCCCCGGGACTTGGGGAACTACGAGCAGTACTTC; CDR3 protein: CSARVPRDLGNYEQYF
J gene: TRBJ2-6; clone size: few; V gene: TRBV7-6; D gene: TRBD2; CDR3 DNA: TGTGCCAGCTCCGGACTAGCGGGAAAGGGCTCTGGGGCCAACGTCCTGACTTTC; CDR3 protein: CASSGLAGKGSGANVLTF
J gene: TRBJ2-7; clone size: .; V gene: TRBV20-1; D gene: .; CDR3 DNA: TGCAGTGCTACATCTTTCGGAGGGAGCTCCTACGAGCAGTACTTC; CDR3 protein: CSATSFGGSSYEQYF
J gene: TRBJ1-3; clone size: .; V gene: TRBV7-2; D gene: .; CDR3 DNA: TGTGCCAGCAGCTTAGATGGGTTGAACACCATATATTTT; CDR3 protein: CASSLDGLNTIYF
J gene: TRBJ2-7; clone size: .; V gene: TRBV12-3/TRBV12-4; D gene: .; CDR3 DNA: TGTGCCAGCACTCCCGCCACGGGCCAGAGCTCCTACGAGCAGTACTTC; CDR3 protein: CASTPATGQSSYEQYF
J gene: TRBJ2-1; clone size: .; V gene: TRBV29-1; D gene: TRBD2; CDR3 DNA: TGCAGCGGGCGACTAGCGGGAAGGGATGAGCAGTTCTTC; CDR3 protein: CSGRLAGRDEQFF
J gene: TRBJ1-4; clone size: few; V gene: TRBV5-4; D gene: TRBD1; CDR3 DNA: TGTGCCAGCAGTGCGGGACAGACTAATGAAAAACTGTTTTTT; CDR3 protein: CASSAGQTNEKLFF